This T cell receptor (beta chain) emerged from a study of OX40 agonist ivuxolimab in advanced cancers. The wider study: Checkpoint inhibitors had been given previously to 35% to 50% of patients.

Study results and caveats: CD4+ and CD8+ T cells in blood underwent clonal expansion by week 6 at 0.1 to 3.0 mg/kg.

V trimming: 5 bases; J trimming: 8 bases; junction bases outside the gene matches: 15. Germline loops: CDR1 SGHVS, CDR2 FQNEAQ. CDR3 length: 16 residues. As concerns this clone: Its antigen is not known.

With autoimmune disease history or systemic immunosuppression, patients were excluded. Sequencing used immunoSEQ multiplex PCR; TCRdb keeps in-frame clones, though not all of them. The sample lists 50,000 to 65,000 clones, 81% occurring once. Sequences were derived from CD4+ or CD8+ T cells sorted from blood, sampled in a trial of the OX40 agonist ivuxolimab. The chain joins TRBV7-8 to TRBJ1-2; 9 nucleotides line up with TRBD1. The origin of this receptor is an adult with an advanced solid tumor such as melanoma, head and neck, liver or kidney cancer. CDR3 DNA sequence: TGTGCCAGCAGCCCTCAGGGGACAGGGAGGTCTGGGGGCTACACCTTC. Protein: CASSPQGTGRSGGYTF. Full variable domain (outside the CDR3, taken from reference TRBV7-8 and TRBJ1-2): GAGVSQSPRYKVAKRGQDVALRCDPISGHVSLFWYQQALGQGPEFLTYFQNEAQLDKSGLPSDRFFAERPEGSVSTLKIQRTQQEDSAVYLCASSPQGTGRSGGYTFGSGTRLTVV.